This T cell receptor beta chain is from a study of pediatric ulcerative colitis. The rectum was sampled with one to two pinch biopsies at colonoscopy. The survey-level immunoSEQ assay was used. Here immunoSEQ multiplex PCR was the method, and the copy in TCRdb shows in-frame clones only, minus some. This repertoire shows 20,000 to 30,000 clones, 65% to 80% found once; its top ten account for approximately 8%. The CDR3 has 15 amino acids. Germline V gives CDR1 WSHSY, CDR2 SAAADI. With 8 bases clipped from V and 0 bases from J, the junction kept 10 bases outside the gene matches. The receptor was derived from a boy between 5 and 17 years old with severe ulcerative colitis. The sample consisted of gut tissue. The chain joins TRBV10-2 to TRBJ2-7; 7 nucleotides agree with TRBD2. CDR3 nucleotides: TGCGCCAGCGAGGAAAGGGGAGGGCTCTCCTACGAGCAGTACTTC. Its protein is CASEERGGLSYEQYF.